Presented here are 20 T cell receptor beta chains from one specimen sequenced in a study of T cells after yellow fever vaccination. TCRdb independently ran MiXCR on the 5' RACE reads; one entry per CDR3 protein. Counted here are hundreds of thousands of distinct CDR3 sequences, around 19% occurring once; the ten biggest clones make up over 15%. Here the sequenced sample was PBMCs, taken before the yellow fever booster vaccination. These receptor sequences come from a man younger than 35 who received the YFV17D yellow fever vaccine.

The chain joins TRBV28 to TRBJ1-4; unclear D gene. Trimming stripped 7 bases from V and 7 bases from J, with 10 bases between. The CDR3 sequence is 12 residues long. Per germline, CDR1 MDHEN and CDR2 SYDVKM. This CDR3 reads CASTSWGEKLFF. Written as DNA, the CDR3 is TGTGCCAGCACTTCATGGGGTGAAAAACTGTTTTTT.

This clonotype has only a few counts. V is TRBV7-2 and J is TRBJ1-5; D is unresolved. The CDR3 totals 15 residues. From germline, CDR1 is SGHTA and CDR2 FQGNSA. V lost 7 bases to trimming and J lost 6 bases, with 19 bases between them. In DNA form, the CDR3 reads TGTGCCAGCAAGGGTGGAGGAGGGATGTTTCAGCCCCAGCATTTT. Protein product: CASKGGGGMFQPQHF. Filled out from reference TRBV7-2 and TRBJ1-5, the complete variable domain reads GAGVSQSPSNKVTEKGKDVELRCDPISGHTALYWYRQSLGQGLEFLIYFQGNSAPDKSGLPSDRFSAERTGGSVSTLTIQRTQQEDSAVYLCASKGGGGMFQPQHFGDGTRLSIL.

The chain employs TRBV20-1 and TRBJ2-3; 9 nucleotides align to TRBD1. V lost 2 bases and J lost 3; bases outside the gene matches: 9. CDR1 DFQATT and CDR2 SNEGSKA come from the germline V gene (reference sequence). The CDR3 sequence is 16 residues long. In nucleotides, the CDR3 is TGCAGTGCTAGACTCTCGGGACAGGGAGTAACAGATACGCAGTATTTT. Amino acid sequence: CSARLSGQGVTDTQYF.

CDR3 nucleotides: TGTGCCAGCACCATGCGGGGCCCTGGAAACACCATATATTTT. Translating gives CASTMRGPGNTIYF. The V call is TRBV12-3 or TRBV12-4, the J call TRBJ1-3; D perhaps matches TRBD1 (5 bases). V was trimmed by 7 bases and J by 2 bases, leaving 12 bases between them. This CDR3 is 14 amino acids long.

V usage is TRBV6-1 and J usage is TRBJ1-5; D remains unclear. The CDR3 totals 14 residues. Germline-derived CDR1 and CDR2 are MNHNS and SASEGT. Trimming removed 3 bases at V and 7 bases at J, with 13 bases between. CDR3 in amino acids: CASSEQVDRQPQHF. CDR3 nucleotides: TGTGCCAGCAGTGAGCAAGTAGATCGACAGCCCCAGCATTTT.

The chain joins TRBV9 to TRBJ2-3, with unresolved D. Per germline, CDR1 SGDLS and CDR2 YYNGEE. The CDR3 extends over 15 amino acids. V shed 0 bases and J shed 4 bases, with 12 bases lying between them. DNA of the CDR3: TGTGCCAGCAGCGTAGGGTGGGCAGGCCCAGATACGCAGTATTTT. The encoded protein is CASSVGWAGPDTQYF. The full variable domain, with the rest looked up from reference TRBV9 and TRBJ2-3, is DSGVTQTPKHLITATGQRVTLRCSPRSGDLSVYWYQQSLDQGLQFLIQYYNGEERAKGNILERFSAQQFPDLHSELNLSSLELGDSALYFCASSVGWAGPDTQYFGPGTRLTVL.

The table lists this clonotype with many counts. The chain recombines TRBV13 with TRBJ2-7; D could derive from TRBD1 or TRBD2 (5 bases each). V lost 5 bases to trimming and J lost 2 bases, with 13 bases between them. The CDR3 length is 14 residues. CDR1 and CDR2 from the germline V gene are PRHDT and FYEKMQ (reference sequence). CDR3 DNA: TGTGCCAGCAGCCGGGGACGGCCCGCCTACGAGCAGTACGTC. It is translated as CASSRGRPAYEQYV.

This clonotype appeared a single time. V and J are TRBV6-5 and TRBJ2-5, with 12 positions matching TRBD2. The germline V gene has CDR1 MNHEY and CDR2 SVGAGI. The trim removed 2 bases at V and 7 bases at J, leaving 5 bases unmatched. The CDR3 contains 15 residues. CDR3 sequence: CASSYLAGGPGTQYF. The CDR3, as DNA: TGTGCCAGCAGTTACCTAGCGGGGGGGCCGGGGACCCAGTACTTC.

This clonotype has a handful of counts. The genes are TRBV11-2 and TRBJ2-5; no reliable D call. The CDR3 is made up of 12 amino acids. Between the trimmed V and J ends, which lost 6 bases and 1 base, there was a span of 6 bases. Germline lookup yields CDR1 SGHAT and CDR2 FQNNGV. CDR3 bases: TGTGCCAGCAGTTTTTCCCAAGAGACCCAGTACTTC. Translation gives CASSFSQETQYF.

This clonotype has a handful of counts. The CDR3: CSASRTGSSYEQYV. The CDR3 coding sequence is TGCAGTGCTAGTAGGACAGGGTCATCCTACGAGCAGTACGTC. The rearrangement joins TRBV20-1 to TRBJ2-7; TRBD1 matches at 8 bases. V lost 3 bases, J lost 1 base, and 5 bases stayed unmatched. There are 14 residues in the CDR3. The V gene's germline CDR1 is DFQATT and CDR2 SNEGSKA (reference sequence).

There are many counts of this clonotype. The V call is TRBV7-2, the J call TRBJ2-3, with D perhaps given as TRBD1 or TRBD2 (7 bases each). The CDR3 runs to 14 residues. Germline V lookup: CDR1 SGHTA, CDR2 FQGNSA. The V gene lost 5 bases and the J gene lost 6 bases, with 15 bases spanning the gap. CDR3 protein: CASSQRQGGDTQYF. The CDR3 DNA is TGTGCCAGCAGCCAAAGACAGGGAGGGGATACGCAGTATTTT.

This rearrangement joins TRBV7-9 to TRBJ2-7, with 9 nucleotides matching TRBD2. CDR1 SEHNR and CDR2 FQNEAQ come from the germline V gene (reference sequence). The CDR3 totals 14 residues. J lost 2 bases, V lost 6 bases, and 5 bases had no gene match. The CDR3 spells CASSLAGNPYEQYF. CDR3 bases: TGTGCCAGCAGTCTAGCGGGGAATCCCTACGAGCAGTACTTC.

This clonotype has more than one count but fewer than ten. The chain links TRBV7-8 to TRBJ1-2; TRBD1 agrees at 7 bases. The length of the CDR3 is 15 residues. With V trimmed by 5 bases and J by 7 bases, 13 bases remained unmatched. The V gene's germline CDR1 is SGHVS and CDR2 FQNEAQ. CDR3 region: CASSIKTGPQGGYTF. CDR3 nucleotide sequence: TGTGCCAGCAGCATAAAGACAGGGCCGCAGGGTGGCTACACCTTC.

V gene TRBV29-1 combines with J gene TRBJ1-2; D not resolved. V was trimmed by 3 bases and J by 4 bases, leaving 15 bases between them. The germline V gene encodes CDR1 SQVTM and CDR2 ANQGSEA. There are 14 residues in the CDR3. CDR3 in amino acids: CSVDKWTTIYGYTF. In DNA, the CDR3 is TGCAGCGTTGATAAGTGGACGACGATCTATGGCTACACCTTC.

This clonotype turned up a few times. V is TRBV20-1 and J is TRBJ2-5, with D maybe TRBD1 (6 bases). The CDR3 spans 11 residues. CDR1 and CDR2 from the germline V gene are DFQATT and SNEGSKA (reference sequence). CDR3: CSRGSGETQYF. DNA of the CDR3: TGCAGCAGGGGCTCCGGTGAGACCCAGTACTTC.

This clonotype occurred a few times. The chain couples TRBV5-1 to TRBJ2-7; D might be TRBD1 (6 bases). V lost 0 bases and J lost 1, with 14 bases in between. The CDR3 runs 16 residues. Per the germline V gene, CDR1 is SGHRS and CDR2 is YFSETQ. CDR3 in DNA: TGCGCCAGCAGCTTGGAAGGACAGCTAGGATCCTACGAGCAGTACTTC. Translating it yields CASSLEGQLGSYEQYF. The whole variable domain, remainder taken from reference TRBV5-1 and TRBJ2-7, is KAGVTQTPRYLIKTRGQQVTLSCSPISGHRSVSWYQQTPGQGLQFLFEYFSETQRNKGNFPGRFSGRQFSNSRSEMNVSTLELGDSALYLCASSLEGQLGSYEQYFGPGTRLTVT.

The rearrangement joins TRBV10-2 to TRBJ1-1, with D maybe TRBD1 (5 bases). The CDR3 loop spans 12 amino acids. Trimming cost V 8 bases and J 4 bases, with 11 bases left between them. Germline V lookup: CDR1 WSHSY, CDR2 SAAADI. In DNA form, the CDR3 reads TGCGCCAGCCGCTTAGGGACCACTGAAGCTTTCTTT. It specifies CASRLGTTEAFF.

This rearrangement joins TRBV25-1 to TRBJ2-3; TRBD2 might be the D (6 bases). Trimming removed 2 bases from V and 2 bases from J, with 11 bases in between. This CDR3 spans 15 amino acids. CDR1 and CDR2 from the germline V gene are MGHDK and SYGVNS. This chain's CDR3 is CASSELGGNTDTQYF. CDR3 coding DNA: TGTGCCAGCAGTGAACTGGGAGGTAACACAGATACGCAGTATTTT. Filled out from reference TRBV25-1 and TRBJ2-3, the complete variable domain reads EADIYQTPRYLVIGTGKKITLECSQTMGHDKMYWYQQDPGMELHLIHYSYGVNSTEKGDLSSESTVSRIRTEHFPLTLESARPSHTSQYLCASSELGGNTDTQYFGPGTRLTVL.

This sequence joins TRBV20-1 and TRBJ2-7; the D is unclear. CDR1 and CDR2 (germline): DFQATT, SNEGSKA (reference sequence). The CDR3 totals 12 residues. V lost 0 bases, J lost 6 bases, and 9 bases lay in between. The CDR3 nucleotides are TGCAGTGCTAGAGACTACGCTTCCGAGCAGTACGTC. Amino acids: CSARDYASEQYV.

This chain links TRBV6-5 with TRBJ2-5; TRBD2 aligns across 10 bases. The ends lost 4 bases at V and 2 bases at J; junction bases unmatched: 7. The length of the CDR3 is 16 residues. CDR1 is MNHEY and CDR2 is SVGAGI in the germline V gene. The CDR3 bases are TGTGCCAGCAGTTGGGGTCTAGCGGGGGTACAAGAGACCCAGTACTTC. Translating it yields CASSWGLAGVQETQYF.